Each of the 5 T cell receptor beta chains below was sequenced from the same sample in a study of cytomegalovirus exposure and HLA in healthy donors. Some clones are missing from TCRdb's copy, which holds only in-frame ones; the method was immunoSEQ multiplex PCR. The data hold some 160,000 clones, with more than 75% observed a single time. The material sequenced was PBMCs. The receptors derive from a man aged 18 to 35 in good health and CMV-seronegative.

The rearrangement joins TRBV10-3 to TRBJ2-7; possible D gene TRBD1, 6 bases. V lost 5 bases and J 3 bases, leaving 14 bases between the germline ends. This CDR3 contains 14 residues. The germline V gene encodes CDR1 ENHRY and CDR2 SYGVKD. CDR3 protein: CAISLDRNNYEQYF. DNA for the CDR3: TGTGCCATCAGTCTGGACAGAAACAACTACGAGCAGTACTTC.

This chain links TRBV14 with TRBJ2-2; 14 nucleotides align to TRBD2. Trimming took 4 bases from V and 0 from J; bases not matched to a gene: 4. The length of the CDR3 is 18 residues. Germline lookup yields CDR1 SGHDN and CDR2 FVKESK. CDR3 in DNA: TGTGCCAGCAGCCTCGGACTAGCGGGGGGCTCGAACACCGGGGAGCTGTTTTTT. This gives the protein CASSLGLAGGSNTGELFF. The whole variable domain, remainder taken from reference TRBV14 and TRBJ2-2, is EAGVTQFPSHSVIEKGQTVTLRCDPISGHDNLYWYRRVMGKEIKFLLHFVKESKQDESGMPNNRFLAERTGGTYSTLKVQPAELEDSGVYFCASSLGLAGGSNTGELFFGEGSRLTVL.

The chain uses TRBV5-6 and TRBJ1-2; 8 bases are a match to TRBD1. Germline loops: CDR1 SGHDT, CDR2 YYEEEE. This CDR3 is built from 11 residues. V shed 5 bases, J shed 7 bases, and the junction held 1 base outside the gene matches. This CDR3 is CASSTGGGYTF. The CDR3 DNA follows: TGTGCCAGCAGTACAGGGGGTGGCTACACCTTC.

This chain links TRBV28 with TRBJ1-1; tentative D call: TRBD1 (5 bases). Deletions cut 6 bases from V and 9 bases from J, with 20 bases between. The CDR3 loop spans 14 amino acids. Germline V lookup: CDR1 MDHEN, CDR2 SYDVKM. DNA for the CDR3: TGTGCCAGCAGGGGGGAGGGAGGGCTGGTTCAAGCTTTCTTT. Encoded protein: CASRGEGGLVQAFF.

The chain is built from TRBV29-1 and TRBJ2-1; 15 bases fit TRBD2. Trimming cost V 3 bases and J 4 bases; bases outside gene matches: 4. The CDR3 extends over 16 amino acids. Germline V gene sequence: CDR1 SQVTM, CDR2 ANQGSEA. CDR3 sequence reads: CSVEGLAGGTYNEQFF. The CDR3 DNA reads as TGCAGCGTTGAGGGACTAGCGGGGGGCACTTACAATGAGCAGTTCTTC.